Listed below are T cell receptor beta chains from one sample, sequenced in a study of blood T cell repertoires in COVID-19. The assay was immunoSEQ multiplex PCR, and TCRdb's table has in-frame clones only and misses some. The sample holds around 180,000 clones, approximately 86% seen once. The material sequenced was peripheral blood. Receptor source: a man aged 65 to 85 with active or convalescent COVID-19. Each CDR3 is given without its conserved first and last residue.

SGESNDEQY	TRBJ2-7	TRBV20-1
ASSLLAGGPYEQY	TRBJ2-7	TRBV27
ASSGVTSSYEQY	TRBJ2-7	TRBV7-9
ASSLRGSYGYT	TRBJ1-2	TRBV6-6
ASSLGGDYGYT	TRBJ1-2	TRBV13
ASSGTSGSPNNEQF	TRBJ2-1	TRBV2
ASRSALNEKLF	TRBJ1-4	TRBV27
ASRSPGRRNYGYT	TRBJ1-2	TRBV19
SVDRAGTEAF	TRBJ1-1	TRBV29-1
ASSLISGGFYNEQF	TRBJ2-1	TRBV28
ATSRTGLEGNTIY	TRBJ1-3	TRBV15
ASSQDGLRGLGNEQF	TRBJ2-1	TRBV3-1/TRBV3-2
ASSALDQGWGGELF	TRBJ2-2	TRBV6-1
ASSEGAGTGGGSSYNEQF	TRBJ2-1	TRBV2
ATSDSGTTFTDTQY	TRBJ2-3	TRBV24-1
ASSSVGGRAKNIQY	TRBJ2-4	TRBV7-2
ASSFSGSSDTQY	TRBJ2-3	TRBV11-3
ASSNRLAGANEQF	TRBJ2-1	TRBV7-9
ASSLEGNYEQY	.	TRBV5-1
ASSRWRGADTEAF	TRBJ1-1	TRBV5-6
ASSLSQGAYEQY	TRBJ2-7	TRBV27
ASSPFRGSPLH	TRBJ1-6	TRBV27
SASRSSGRGNEQF	TRBJ2-1	TRBV20-1
ASSWEGGEAEQY	TRBJ2-7	TRBV11-2
ASSSRGESGNTIY	TRBJ1-3	TRBV5-4
ASSLTNSYEQY	TRBJ2-7	TRBV7-6
ASSLVPVTAANTGELF	TRBJ2-2	TRBV7-8
ASSYYPTGQGYNEQF	TRBJ2-1	TRBV9
ASGPRQTYGYT	TRBJ1-2	TRBV27